This T cell receptor (beta chain) was documented in a study of identical twins. Points from the study as a whole: Among beta out-of-frame sequences, excess sharing between twins appeared weaker.

TCRdb re-derived calls from the 5' RACE reads in MiXCR, one entry per CDR3 protein. The repertoire holds some 500,000 distinct CDR3 sequences, with less than 25% as singletons. The CDR3 consists of 14 residues. V dropped 4 bases and J dropped 5 bases, with 14 bases sitting between them. In germline, CDR1 is SEHNR, CDR2 FQNEAQ (reference sequence). This clonotype was seen only a few times. Its specificity is not known. This same sample was also part of a study on T cells expressing NK-cell markers. That source reports: In over 5 donors, dominant CD3+CD56+NKG2C+ clonotypes ranked among the top 10 CD8+ clonotypes.

The chain employs TRBV7-9 and TRBJ1-2; possible D gene TRBD1, 6 bases. The TCR sequence derives from a woman between 18 and 30 years old in good health. The source material was CD4+ T cells sorted from blood. The CDR3 region is CASSSQGRGYGYTF. The CDR3 nucleotides are TGTGCCAGCAGCTCCCAGGGCAGGGGATATGGCTACACCTTC.